This entry features one T cell receptor (beta chain) sequence. This sample is drawn from a study of cytotoxic CD8 clonotypes in ibrutinib-treated CLL. The assay was immunoSEQ multiplex PCR, and TCRdb's table has in-frame clones only and misses some. The data contain some 150,000 clones, roughly 77% of them singletons. The CDR3 loop spans 13 amino acids. Deletions cut 0 bases from V and 5 bases from J, with 10 bases between. CDR1 and CDR2 (germline): SQVTM, ANQGSEA. This chain links TRBV29-1 with TRBJ2-5; D is possibly TRBD1 (5 bases). The starting material was PBMCs, obtained after 12 months of ibrutinib treatment. The clonotype originates from a human donor with chronic lymphocytic leukemia. CDR3 sequence (DNA): TGCAGCGTTGAAGAGCTCAAGGGGGAGACCCAGTACTTC. Amino acids: CSVEELKGETQYF.